One sample yielded the 3 T cell receptor beta chains listed below, sequenced in a study of shared clonotypes between healthy human individuals. Sequenced by immunoSEQ multiplex PCR; TCRdb stores in-frame clones only, minus some. The repertoire holds approximately 2.5 million clones, 80% to 95% seen once, with 0.36% in the top ten. Sequencing was done on a sample of naive CD4+ T cells from PBMCs. Indicated subset: CD45RA+ positively selected. Receptors originate from a man aged 18 to 30 in good health. Some clones in this sample may be carry-over from other donors' samples.

V usage is TRBV7-8 and J usage is TRBJ2-7; tentatively, D is TRBD1 (6 bases). V lost 5 bases and J lost 2, with 16 bases in between. The germline CDR1 and CDR2 sequences are SGHVS and FQNEAQ. The CDR3 has 15 amino acids. CDR3 sequence: CASSPQGQATYEQYF. The DNA for the CDR3 is TGTGCCAGCAGCCCCCAGGGGCAGGCTACCTACGAGCAGTACTTC.

The V and J genes are TRBV5-1 and TRBJ1-1, with 10 nucleotides matching TRBD1. Germline CDR1 is SGHRS and CDR2 is YFSETQ. After removal of 6 bases from V and 5 bases from J, the junction contained 7 bases not matched to a gene. The CDR3 covers 14 residues. DNA of the CDR3: TGCGCCAGCAAGACAGGGGGCGCGGGGACTGAAGCTTTCTTT. It is translated as CASKTGGAGTEAFF.

The rearrangement links TRBV7-2 to TRBJ2-1; D is perhaps TRBD1 or TRBD2 (5 bases each). V was pared by 4 bases and J by 8 bases, with 12 bases between. There are 13 residues in the CDR3. Germline CDR1 reads SGHTA; CDR2 reads FQGNSA. The CDR3 protein is CASSSGLGDEQFF. The CDR3 nucleotides read TGTGCCAGCAGCTCCGGGCTGGGGGATGAGCAGTTCTTC. Filled out from reference TRBV7-2 and TRBJ2-1, the complete variable domain reads GAGVSQSPSNKVTEKGKDVELRCDPISGHTALYWYRQSLGQGLEFLIYFQGNSAPDKSGLPSDRFSAERTGGSVSTLTIQRTQQEDSAVYLCASSSGLGDEQFFGPGTRLTVL.